This TCR beta chain was captured in a study of T cell changes during pregnancy in multiple sclerosis. Data came from immunoSEQ multiplex PCR; TCRdb stores just in-frame clones and leaves some out. The sample holds around 40,000 clones, roughly 89% seen once. CDR1 and CDR2 from the germline V gene are SGDLS and YYNGEE. V dropped 7 bases and J dropped 3; count of bases not matched to a gene: 1. The CDR3 is made up of 12 amino acids. This receptor was identified in a female donor with multiple sclerosis, enrolled in a pregnancy study. The specimen comprised CD8+ T cells from peripheral blood mononuclear cells, sampled in the second trimester of pregnancy. This chain connects TRBV9 to TRBJ2-3, with TRBD1 identical over 8 bases. The CDR3 is CASQGATDTQYF. The CDR3 DNA follows: TGTGCCAGCCAGGGGGCAACAGATACGCAGTATTTT. Filled out from reference TRBV9 and TRBJ2-3, the complete variable domain reads DSGVTQTPKHLITATGQRVTLRCSPRSGDLSVYWYQQSLDQGLQFLIQYYNGEERAKGNILERFSAQQFPDLHSELNLSSLELGDSALYFCASQGATDTQYFGPGTRLTVL.